This TCR beta chain was recorded in a study of cytomegalovirus exposure and HLA in healthy donors. Both 60 Vbeta primers and 13 Jbeta primers went into the PCR. TCRdb keeps only in-frame clones here, not all; method: immunoSEQ multiplex PCR. The data contain approximately 180,000 clones, approximately 80% of them seen just once; the ten biggest clones take up 6% to 7.5%. To note about this clone: Its antigen is currently unknown.

Study-wide results and limits: In a later analysis, TCR association rates varied by HLA locus: DRB1 most, HLA-C fewest. Across donors, most TCRs were seen rarely, yet some public ones were widespread.

Sequenced material: PBMCs. The TCR comes from a young man in good health and CMV-seropositive.

The DNA for the CDR3 is TGTGCCAGTAGACTTGATACCGGGACAGGCTACGAGCAGTACTTC. Translating it yields CASRLDTGTGYEQYF. The rearrangement joins TRBV19 to TRBJ2-7; 8 bases line up with TRBD1. Per germline, CDR1 LNHDA and CDR2 SQIVND (reference sequence). The junction had 10 bases not matched to a gene; V was cut back by 6 bases and J by 3 bases. CDR3 length equals 15 residues.